The rows below give T cell receptor beta chains drawn from one sample of a study of blood T cell repertoires in COVID-19. The assay was immunoSEQ multiplex PCR, and TCRdb's table has in-frame clones only and misses some. Among more than 110,000 clones listed, more than 60% were seen once. Source material: peripheral blood. The receptor set was obtained from a man older than 75 with acute or convalescent COVID-19. The CDR3 runs from the conserved cysteine through the conserved F or W. D genes are given only for firm matches. Rows may omit the clone size; those that give it use once, few, many or a size class.

size: NA; D: NA; J: TRBJ1-5; V: TRBV6-6; CDR3: CASSYTGHGQPQHF; DNA: TGTGCCAGCAGCTATACAGGGCATGGTCAGCCCCAGCATTTT
size: NA; D: TRBD2; J: TRBJ2-5; V: TRBV19; CDR3: CASRPGTSQETQYF; DNA: TGTGCCAGTAGGCCCGGGACTAGCCAAGAGACCCAGTACTTC
size: NA; D: NA; J: TRBJ2-3; V: TRBV29-1; CDR3: CSVVREDTDTQYF; DNA: TGCAGCGTTGTGAGGGAGGACACAGATACGCAGTATTTT
size: few; D: NA; J: TRBJ2-1; V: TRBV6-1; CDR3: CASSEYEEINEQFF; DNA: TGTGCCAGCAGTGAATATGAAGAGATTAATGAGCAGTTCTTC
size: NA; D: TRBD1; J: TRBJ2-7; V: TRBV5-1; CDR3: CASSRAGTGAGSYEQYF; DNA: TGCGCCAGCAGCCGAGCCGGGACAGGGGCGGGTTCCTACGAGCAGTACTTC
size: NA; D: NA; J: TRBJ2-2; V: TRBV5-1; CDR3: CASSLDPGVPGELFF; DNA: TGCGCCAGCAGCTTGGATCCAGGGGTCCCTGGGGAGCTGTTTTTT
size: NA; D: NA; J: TRBJ2-3; V: TRBV7-2; CDR3: CASSLRQAGTDTQYF; DNA: TGTGCCAGCAGCTTAAGGCAGGCAGGCACAGATACGCAGTATTTT
size: NA; D: NA; J: TRBJ1-6; V: TRBV6-5; CDR3: CASLPPGQGHSPLHF; DNA: TGTGCCAGCCTTCCCCCGGGACAAGGCCACTCACCCCTCCACTTT
size: NA; D: TRBD1; J: TRBJ2-7; V: TRBV2; CDR3: CASNRDSPYEQYF; DNA: TGTGCCAGCAATCGGGACAGTCCCTACGAGCAGTACTTC
size: NA; D: TRBD1; J: TRBJ1-6; V: TRBV6-2/TRBV6-3; CDR3: CASSYTTGEVSPLHF; DNA: TGTGCCAGCAGTTACACGACAGGGGAGGTCTCACCCCTCCACTTT
size: once; D: TRBD1; J: TRBJ1-1; V: TRBV7-3; CDR3: CASSFGQATEAFF; DNA: TGTGCCAGCAGCTTCGGACAGGCAACTGAAGCTTTCTTT
size: NA; D: NA; J: TRBJ2-7; V: TRBV4-2; CDR3: CASSQERQDYEQYF; DNA: TGTGCCAGCAGCCAAGAACGGCAGGACTACGAGCAGTACTTC
size: NA; D: NA; J: TRBJ1-1; V: TRBV3-1/TRBV3-2; CDR3: CASSREGWGRVTEAFF; DNA: TGTGCCAGCAGCCGGGAAGGGTGGGGGCGCGTGACTGAAGCTTTCTTT
size: once; D: NA; J: TRBJ1-6; V: TRBV6-1; CDR3: CASSEATGGFNSPLHF; DNA: TGTGCCAGCAGTGAAGCAACGGGGGGGTTTAATTCACCCCTCCACTTT
size: NA; D: TRBD1; J: TRBJ2-7; V: TRBV6-5; CDR3: CASGGQGGPYEQYF; DNA: TGTGCCAGCGGGGGACAGGGAGGCCCTTACGAGCAGTACTTC
size: NA; D: NA; J: TRBJ2-1; V: TRBV19; CDR3: CASSIVRNKQFF; DNA: TGTGCCAGTAGTATAGTTCGCAACAAGCAGTTCTTC
size: NA; D: TRBD2; J: TRBJ2-7; V: TRBV4-1; CDR3: CASSYRLAEPYEQYF; DNA: TGCGCCAGCAGCTACCGACTAGCGGAACCATACGAGCAGTACTTC
size: NA; D: TRBD1; J: TRBJ2-7; V: TRBV28; CDR3: CARLGQGSYEQYF; DNA: TGTGCCAGACTTGGACAGGGTAGCTACGAGCAGTACTTC